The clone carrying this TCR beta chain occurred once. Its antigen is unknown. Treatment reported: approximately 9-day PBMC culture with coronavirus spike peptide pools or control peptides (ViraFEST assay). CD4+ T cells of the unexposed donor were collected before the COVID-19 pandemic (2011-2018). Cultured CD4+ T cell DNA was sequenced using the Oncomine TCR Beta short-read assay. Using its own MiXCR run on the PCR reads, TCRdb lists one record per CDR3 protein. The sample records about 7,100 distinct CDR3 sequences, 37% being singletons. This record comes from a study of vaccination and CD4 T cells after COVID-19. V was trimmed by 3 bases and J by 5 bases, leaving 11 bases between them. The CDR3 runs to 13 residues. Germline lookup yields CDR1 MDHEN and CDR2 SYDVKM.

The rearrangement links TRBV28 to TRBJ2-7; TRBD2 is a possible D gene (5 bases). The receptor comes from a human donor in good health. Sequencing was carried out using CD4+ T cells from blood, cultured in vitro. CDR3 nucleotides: TGTGCCAGCAGTTTCTCGGGGAACGACGAGCAGTACTTC. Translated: CASSFSGNDEQYF.